This is a list of T cell receptor beta chains from one sample in a study of T-cell reconstitution after alpha-beta-depleted transplantation in children. MiXCR was run by TCRdb on the PCR reads, yielding one entry per CDR3 protein. The repertoire has around 250,000 distinct CDR3 sequences, 7.5% to 9.5% of them found once; the top ten carry roughly 6%. Sequencing used PBMCs, mostly from graft donor cells, obtained 180 days after TCRalphabeta/CD19-depleted stem cell transplant. The receptor source for this set is a male patient aged 10-17 years who had a stem cell transplant for acute lymphoblastic leukemia, so the T cells may come from the graft donor. The CDR3 runs from the conserved cysteine through the conserved F or W. A D gene is named only where the DNA matches it firmly. The size entry is marked missing in some rows and otherwise reads once, few, many or a size class.

D: -
size: few
J: TRBJ2-7
V: TRBV18
CDR3: CASSSHSRAGASYYEQYF
DNA: TGTGCCAGCTCATCCCATTCTAGGGCGGGGGCCTCCTACTACGAGCAGTACTTC

D: -
size: many
J: TRBJ2-3
V: TRBV7-2
CDR3: CASSPGRSSTDTQYF
DNA: TGTGCCAGCAGCCCTGGACGGTCTAGCACAGATACGCAGTATTTT

D: TRBD2
size: many
J: TRBJ2-1
V: TRBV12-3/TRBV12-4
CDR3: CASSGGLAGVAEQFF
DNA: TGTGCCAGCAGTGGGGGACTAGCGGGAGTGGCTGAGCAGTTCTTC

D: -
size: many
J: TRBJ1-5
V: TRBV25-1
CDR3: CASSELGWGPQHF
DNA: TGTGCCAGCAGTGAATTGGGGTGGGGCCCCCAGCATTTT

D: -
size: many
J: TRBJ1-5
V: TRBV2
CDR3: CASSVDGTNQPQHF
DNA: TGTGCCAGCAGCGTAGACGGGACGAATCAGCCCCAGCATTTT

D: -
size: many
J: TRBJ2-1
V: TRBV6-2/TRBV6-3
CDR3: CASSYNGVSYNEQFF
DNA: TGTGCCAGCAGTTATAATGGGGTCTCCTACAATGAGCAGTTCTTC

D: -
size: few
J: TRBJ1-6
V: TRBV7-3
CDR3: CASGLQGNSPLHF
DNA: TGTGCCAGCGGACTGCAGGGAAATTCACCCCTCCACTTT

D: -
size: many
J: TRBJ2-3
V: TRBV28
CDR3: CASTQAPTGLGTDTQYF
DNA: TGTGCCAGCACCCAAGCCCCCACAGGGTTAGGGACAGATACGCAGTATTTT

D: TRBD1
size: many
J: TRBJ2-7
V: TRBV2
CDR3: CASMKRGQGSYEQYF
DNA: TGTGCCAGCATGAAGAGAGGACAGGGGTCCTACGAGCAGTACTTC

D: -
size: many
J: TRBJ2-7
V: TRBV5-1
CDR3: CASSQAGTSEQYF
DNA: TGCGCCAGCAGCCAAGCTGGGACGTCCGAGCAGTACTTC

D: -
size: -
J: TRBJ1-2
V: TRBV7-9
CDR3: CASSPRSQAGYTF
DNA: TGTGCCAGCAGCCCTCGTTCCCAGGCCGGCTACACCTTC

D: -
size: many
J: TRBJ2-7
V: TRBV29-1
CDR3: CSVEDQASGTYEQYF
DNA: TGCAGCGTTGAAGATCAGGCTAGTGGCACCTACGAGCAGTACTTC

D: -
size: many
J: TRBJ1-2
V: TRBV29-1
CDR3: CSVEEGAGLLYGYTF
DNA: TGCAGCGTTGAAGAGGGTGCAGGGCTCCTTTATGGCTACACCTTC

D: TRBD1
size: many
J: TRBJ2-5
V: TRBV11-2
CDR3: CASSLGTGEETQYF
DNA: TGTGCCAGCAGCTTGGGGACAGGGGAAGAGACCCAGTACTTC

D: -
size: many
J: TRBJ1-5
V: TRBV19
CDR3: CASSSYSRSFGQPQHF
DNA: TGTGCCAGTAGTAGCTACTCTCGGTCGTTCGGTCAGCCCCAGCATTTT

D: -
size: many
J: TRBJ1-2
V: TRBV10-3
CDR3: CAIRKDYGYTF
DNA: TGTGCCATCAGAAAAGACTATGGCTACACCTTC

D: -
size: many
J: TRBJ2-6
V: TRBV3-1
CDR3: CASSHRANVLTF
DNA: TGTGCCAGCAGCCATAGGGCCAACGTCCTGACTTTC

D: -
size: few
J: TRBJ2-1
V: TRBV27
CDR3: CASGISARNSYNEQFF
DNA: TGTGCCAGCGGAATCTCGGCTAGAAATTCATACAATGAGCAGTTCTTC